One and the same sample provided the 29 T cell receptor beta chains below, sequenced in a study of T cells in Graves' hyperthyroidism and ophthalmopathy. TCR beta CDR3 regions were amplified from RNA transcripts. During a first-round RT-PCR of the TCR CDR3, the HTBI primer set was used. TCRdb passed the multiplex PCR reads through MiXCR, listing each CDR3 protein once. The sample contains tens of thousands of distinct CDR3 sequences, 52% of which appear only once. Sequencing input: blood. Source of these receptors: a man aged 35-49 years with Graves' ophthalmopathy.

The table lists this clonotype with many counts. CDR3 loop: CASSARLGLYEQYF. The CDR3 nucleotides read TGTGCCAGCAGTGCTCGACTGGGACTTTACGAGCAGTACTTC. This chain links TRBV6-1 with TRBJ2-7, with D possibly matching TRBD2 (6 bases). CDR1 is MNHNS, CDR2 SASEGT, per germline. CDR3 length: 14 amino acids. V lost 4 bases to trimming and J lost 4 bases, with 14 bases between them.

This clonotype was seen once. The rearrangement joins TRBV5-1 to TRBJ2-7; TRBD1 matches 8 bases. J lost 6 bases, V lost 5 bases, and 4 bases had no gene match. Germline V lookup: CDR1 SGHRS, CDR2 YFSETQ. The CDR3 length is 12 residues. The CDR3 region has the DNA TGCGCCAGCAGAGGGACAGGACGCGAGCAGTACTTC. Amino acids: CASRGTGREQYF.

J is TRBJ2-7 and V is TRBV2, with 11 bases fitting TRBD2. The CDR3 has 15 residues. V trimming: 4 bases; J trimming: 3 bases; junction bases outside the gene matches: 5. The germline gives CDR1 SNHLY, CDR2 FYNNEI. DNA for the CDR3: TGTGCCAGCAGTGCCCCTCTAGCGGGGGGCTACGAGCAGTACTTC. Encoded protein: CASSAPLAGGYEQYF.

In regard to this clonotype: At one of its ends the junction is not consistent with the germline gene, which may arise from a read error. This rearrangement joins TRBV4-1 to TRBJ2-7; D is ambiguous. This CDR3 region has 16 residues. CDR1 is MGHRA, CDR2 YSYEKL, per germline. CDR3: CAGSQGKGGLYYEQYF. The DNA for the CDR3 is TGTGCCGGCAGCCAAGGTAAGGGCGGTCTCTACTACGAGCAGTACTTC.

The table lists this clonotype with many counts. The V and J genes are TRBV5-4 and TRBJ1-2, with 11 bases matching TRBD1. The V gene's germline CDR1 is SGHNT and CDR2 YYREEE (reference sequence). CDR3 length equals 15 residues. The V and J ends lost 4 bases and 8 bases, in that order; junction bases with no gene match: 10. The chain's CDR3 is CASSPGTGGLRGYTF. CDR3 DNA sequence: TGTGCCAGCAGCCCCGGGACAGGGGGTTTACGGGGCTACACCTTC.

In regard to this clonotype: The CDR3 ends on some other residue instead of the conserved phenylalanine or tryptophan, so this is likely a read error. The gene calls are TRBV5-1 and TRBJ2-7; 10 bases agree with TRBD2. Germline V CDR1 and CDR2: SGHRS, YFSETQ. This CDR3 contains 18 residues. The CDR3 region has the DNA TGTGCCAGCAGCTTGGCTAGCGGGGGTCACTACACCACCTACGAGCAGTACTTA. It codes for CASSLASGGHYTTYEQYL.

Concerning this clonotype: One end of the junction is discordant with germline, which a read error may explain. The chain couples TRBV12-3 or TRBV12-4 to TRBJ1-6; D unresolved. The CDR3 covers 14 residues. The CDR3 DNA sequence: TGTGCCAGCAGTTTACGGACTTGTAATTCACCCCCCCACTTT. Translated: CASSLRTCNSPPHF.

This clonotype was observed many times. J is TRBJ2-6 and V is TRBV9; a possible D gene is TRBD2 (6 bases). V lost 10 bases and J 1 base, leaving 15 bases between the germline ends. This CDR3 comprises 15 residues. Germline-derived CDR1 and CDR2 are SGDLS and YYNGEE. The CDR3 region is CASTAAGSGANVLTF. The CDR3 nucleotides read TGTGCCTCGACGGCGGCGGGGTCTGGGGCCAACGTCCTGACTTTC.

This clonotype was counted many times. J is TRBJ1-6 and V is TRBV27; TRBD1 agrees at 9 bases. The ends lost 3 bases at V and 11 bases at J; junction bases unmatched: 11. Germline V gene data show CDR1 as MNHEY and CDR2 as SMNVEV (reference sequence). This CDR3 is 16 amino acids long. The CDR3 DNA follows: TGTGCCAGCAGTTTGTCCCAACTGACAGGGGGAACACCCCTCCACTTT. This encodes CASSLSQLTGGTPLHF.

The sample holds many counts of this clonotype. V and J are TRBV7-9 and TRBJ2-3; possibly TRBD2 for D (6 bases). CDR3 length equals 13 residues. Deletions cut 4 bases from V and 8 bases from J, with 13 bases between. Germline assignment: CDR1 SEHNR and CDR2 FQNEAQ (reference sequence). The DNA for the CDR3 is TGTGCCAGCAGCTCTTCGGGACTCCCTACGCAGTATTTT. This encodes CASSSSGLPTQYF.

The chain combines TRBV11-3 with TRBJ2-7, with no clear D. The V gene's germline CDR1 is SGHNT and CDR2 YENEEA. The CDR3 contains 15 residues. The V end lost 2 bases, the J end lost 4 bases, and 15 bases lay between the germline ends. CDR3: CASSLMGSVTYEQYF. The CDR3 DNA is TGTGCCAGCAGCTTAATGGGCTCGGTAACTTACGAGCAGTACTTC.

This clonotype was observed many times. The J gene is TRBJ2-2, the V gene TRBV4-2; 8 positions match TRBD1. CDR3 size: 18 residues. Trimming cost V 4 bases and J 0 bases; bases outside gene matches: 10. Looked up from germline, CDR1 is LGHNA and CDR2 is YNFKEQ. CDR3 nucleotide sequence: TGTGCCAGCAGCCTAATTGGGCAGGGGGCGTCGAACACCGGGGAGCTGTTTTTT. Its translation: CASSLIGQGASNTGELFF.

On this clonotype: One end of the junction is discordant with germline, which a read error may explain. The V call is TRBV7-7, the J call TRBJ2-1; 11 bases are a match to TRBD2. This CDR3 is built from 15 residues. Germline V gives CDR1 SSHAT, CDR2 FNYEAQ (reference sequence). The CDR3 DNA reads TGTGCTAGCACCGGACTAGCGGGCCGCTACAATGAGCAGTTCTTC. It codes for CASTGLAGRYNEQFF. Full variable domain (missing parts from reference TRBV7-7 and TRBJ2-1): GAGVSQSPRYKVTKRGQDVTLRCDPISSHATLYWYQQALGQGPEFLTYFNYEAQPDKSGLPSDRFSAERPEGSISTLTIQRTEQRDSAMYRCASTGLAGRYNEQFFGPGTRLTVL.

This clonotype was found once. The gene calls are TRBV7-9 and TRBJ2-7; no firm D call. The V and J ends lost 6 bases and 0 bases respectively, with 9 bases between them. CDR3 length equals 13 residues. Germline CDR1 SEHNR, CDR2 FQNEAQ (reference sequence). In DNA, the CDR3 is TGTGCCAGCAGTTTGTCCGGCTCCTACGAGCAGTACTTC. Translating gives CASSLSGSYEQYF. Combining the CDR3 with reference TRBV7-9 and TRBJ2-7 gives the whole variable domain DTGVSQNPRHKITKRGQNVTFRCDPISEHNRLYWYRQTLGQGPEFLTYFQNEAQLEKSRLLSDRFSAERPKGSFSTLEIQRTEQGDSAMYLCASSLSGSYEQYFGPGTRLTVT.

This clonotype came up many times. A read error may account for a junction end that differs from germline. The chain has TRBV6-5 and TRBJ2-7; D remains ambiguous. Germline CDR1 and CDR2: MNHEY and SVGAGI. The CDR3 totals 14 residues. CDR3: CASSHSWASGEQYF. The CDR3 coding sequence is TGTGCCAGCAGTCACTCCTGGGCTAGTGGCGAGCAGTACTTC.

This clonotype is medium-sized by share. V usage is TRBV15 and J usage is TRBJ1-3; D perhaps matches TRBD1 (5 bases). This CDR3 comprises 13 residues. The V gene lost 4 bases and the J gene lost 4 bases, with 8 bases spanning the gap. Germline CDR1 and CDR2: LNHNV and YYDKDF (reference sequence). The CDR3 region has the DNA TGTGCCACCAGCACGGGGGGAGGAAACACCATATATTTT. This encodes CATSTGGGNTIYF. Combining the CDR3 with reference TRBV15 and TRBJ1-3 gives the whole variable domain DAMVIQNPRYQVTQFGKPVTLSCSQTLNHNVMYWYQQKSSQAPKLLFHYYDKDFNNEADTPDNFQSRRPNTSFCFLDIRSPGLGDTAMYLCATSTGGGNTIYFGEGSWLTVV.

This clonotype was recorded many times. V is TRBV12-3 or TRBV12-4 and J is TRBJ1-5, with 7 bases fitting TRBD1. The CDR3 covers 16 residues. V shed 8 bases and J 5 bases; nucleotides not matched to a gene: 15. The CDR3 here is CASGLLAGGRDQPQHF. The CDR3 nucleotides read TGTGCCAGCGGCCTTTTGGCAGGGGGGAGGGATCAGCCCCAGCATTTT.

The chain carries TRBV7-9 and TRBJ2-2; 11 bases line up with TRBD2. The CDR3 sequence is 15 residues long. Germline CDR1 is SEHNR and CDR2 is FQNEAQ (reference sequence). Unmatched junction bases numbered 7, after V lost 5 bases and J lost 8 bases. The CDR3 sequence is CASSVGRLAGGELFF. The CDR3 nucleotides are TGTGCCAGCAGCGTAGGACGACTAGCGGGGGGGGAGCTGTTTTTT.

This clonotype was seen at least ten times. The chain couples TRBV30 to TRBJ1-2, with D hard to call. This CDR3 contains 11 residues. Trimming took off 0 bases at V and 6 bases at J, with 5 bases between the two ends. Per germline, CDR1 GTSNPN and CDR2 SVGIG (reference sequence). In DNA form, the CDR3 reads TGTGCCTGGAGTGTAAGTCATGGCTACACCTTC. Its protein product is CAWSVSHGYTF.

In the case of this clonotype: At one boundary the junction diverges from the germline segment, which might be a read error. The chain is built from TRBV19 and TRBJ2-7, with TRBD2 identical over 7 bases. The germline CDR1 and CDR2 sequences are LNHDA and SQIVND (reference sequence). The CDR3 consists of 15 residues. CDR3 coding DNA: TGTGCCAGTAGGCCAGGGACTACTGGACCCTACAAGCAGTACTTC. This translates into CASRPGTTGPYKQYF.

The rearrangement links TRBV20-1 to TRBJ2-7; a possible D gene is TRBD1 (5 bases). V lost 0 bases, J lost 9 bases, and 15 bases lay in between. Germline V lookup: CDR1 DFQATT, CDR2 SNEGSKA (reference sequence). This CDR3 has 13 residues. CDR3 bases: TGCAGTGCTAGAGATGAAGGGGTCTCAGGGCAGTACTTC. It specifies CSARDEGVSGQYF.

The chain couples TRBV20-1 to TRBJ1-4, with D perhaps TRBD1 (6 bases). Germline-derived CDR1 and CDR2 are DFQATT and SNEGSKA (reference sequence). This CDR3 spans 14 amino acids. Trimming removed 6 bases from V and 0 bases from J, with 11 bases in between. This CDR3 is CSATGQTTNEKLFF. Here the CDR3 DNA reads TGCAGTGCCACCGGACAGACAACTAATGAAAAACTGTTTTTT.

This clonotype was seen ten or more times. The chain joins TRBV5-6 to TRBJ1-2, with D perhaps TRBD1 (5 bases). Deletions cut 0 bases from V and 10 bases from J, with 16 bases between. The CDR3 spans 14 residues. The V gene's germline CDR1 is SGHDT and CDR2 YYEEEE. The CDR3 nucleotides read TGTGCCAGCAGCTTGGTGGCAGGGTTTCCGGACTACACCTTC. This codes for CASSLVAGFPDYTF.

This chain connects TRBV18 to TRBJ2-6; TRBD2 matches 10 bases. The V segment lost 3 bases and the J segment 6 bases; nucleotides outside the gene matches: 8. The CDR3 is 17 residues long. Germline CDR1 reads KGHSH; CDR2 reads LQKENI. The CDR3, as DNA: TGTGCCAGCTCACCTACTAGCGGGACCCTTCCGGCCAACGTCCTGACTTTC. Translated, it gives CASSPTSGTLPANVLTF.

This clonotype came up many times. The V call is TRBV6-1, the J call TRBJ2-4; D is uncertain. The V gene's germline CDR1 is MNHNS and CDR2 SASEGT. The CDR3 is made up of 14 amino acids. V was clipped by 2 bases and J by 1 base, with 6 bases between them. CDR3 region: CASSELGAKNIQYF. In DNA, the CDR3 is TGTGCCAGCAGTGAATTGGGTGCCAAAAACATTCAGTACTTC.

In this sample, this clonotype is medium-sized (0.01 to 0.1%). The gene calls are TRBV20-1 and TRBJ2-1; D might be TRBD2 (6 bases). V was pared by 7 bases and J by 9 bases, with 19 bases between. The CDR3 runs 13 residues. Per germline, CDR1 DFQATT and CDR2 SNEGSKA (reference sequence). CDR3 in DNA: TGCAGTGTTACCGGGACTGCATGGAGTGAGCAGTTCTTC. Amino acid sequence: CSVTGTAWSEQFF.

With respect to this clonotype: The conserved phenylalanine or tryptophan normally closing the CDR3 is absent here, so this likely arose from a read error. The DNA is left out, because the CDR3 cannot be placed on it with certainty; the CDR3 is given as TCRdb lists it. The chain links TRBV12-3 or TRBV12-4 to TRBJ1-1; TRBD1 is the table's D call, not checked against the DNA. With termini counted, the CDR3 has 13 amino acids. CDR3 sequence: CASSSTGNTEAFL.

This clonotype was detected ten times or more. The V gene is TRBV5-1, the J gene TRBJ2-1; TRBD1 is a possible D gene (6 bases). V shed 4 bases and J shed 7 bases, with 15 bases lying between them. The germline gives CDR1 SGHRS, CDR2 YFSETQ. This CDR3 comprises 14 residues. CDR3 in amino acids: CASSPYRDKNEQFF. DNA for the CDR3: TGCGCCAGCAGCCCTTACCGGGACAAGAATGAGCAGTTCTTC.

This clonotype has at least ten counts. The chain is built from TRBV28 and TRBJ1-2, with D perhaps matching TRBD1 (5 bases). The germline CDR1 and CDR2 sequences are MDHEN and SYDVKM. The CDR3 sequence is 16 residues long. The V and J ends lost 3 bases and 7 bases respectively, with 21 bases between them. The CDR3 sequence is CASSFSQGMFLGGYTF. CDR3 nucleotides: TGTGCCAGCAGTTTTAGCCAGGGAATGTTTTTGGGTGGCTACACCTTC.